The rows below give T cell receptor beta chains drawn from one sample of a study of cytomegalovirus exposure and HLA in healthy donors. The protocol was immunoSEQ multiplex PCR, while the TCRdb copy is restricted to in-frame clones and leaves out a portion. The sample consists of 130,000 to 150,000 clones, 82% of them appearing once. Sequenced sample: PBMCs. The source is a male donor in good health and CMV-seronegative. CDR3s include the opening cysteine and the closing phenylalanine or tryptophan. The D gene is left open where the match is weak. Some rows have no size entry. The others give once, few or many, or a class for an expanded clone.

clone size: -
D gene: TRBD2
V gene: TRBV28
CDR3 length: 16
J gene: TRBJ2-7
CDR3 DNA: TGTGCCAGCAGTTTAACTAGCGGGAGGAGCTCCTACGAGCAGTACTTC
CDR3 protein: CASSLTSGRSSYEQYF

clone size: -
D gene: TRBD2
V gene: TRBV28
CDR3 length: 18
J gene: TRBJ2-1
CDR3 DNA: TGTGCCAGCAGTTTTCAGGGACCCAGCGGGAGGGCTAAGGATGAGCAGTTCTTC
CDR3 protein: CASSFQGPSGRAKDEQFF

clone size: -
D gene: -
V gene: TRBV19
CDR3 length: 15
J gene: TRBJ1-5
CDR3 DNA: TGTGCCAGCGAGTTACACCAGGGGAGCAATCAGCCCCAGCATTTT
CDR3 protein: CASELHQGSNQPQHF

clone size: once
D gene: TRBD1
V gene: TRBV2
CDR3 length: 15
J gene: TRBJ1-4
CDR3 DNA: TGTGCCAGCAGTGATCTTGGGACAGGGTCTGAAAAACTGTTTTTT
CDR3 protein: CASSDLGTGSEKLFF

clone size: -
D gene: TRBD1
V gene: TRBV4-3
CDR3 length: 16
J gene: TRBJ1-4
CDR3 DNA: TGCGCCAGCAGCCAAGGACAAGGACAGGTTAATGAAAAACTGTTTTTT
CDR3 protein: CASSQGQGQVNEKLFF

clone size: -
D gene: -
V gene: TRBV28
CDR3 length: 12
J gene: TRBJ1-1
CDR3 DNA: TGTGCCAGCAGCTGGACAGTCACTGAAGCTTTCTTT
CDR3 protein: CASSWTVTEAFF

clone size: once
D gene: -
V gene: TRBV7-8
CDR3 length: 16
J gene: TRBJ2-7
CDR3 DNA: TGTGCCAGCAGCTTGGGGACACCCCTGAGCTCCTACGAGCAGTACTTC
CDR3 protein: CASSLGTPLSSYEQYF

clone size: -
D gene: -
V gene: TRBV7-2
CDR3 length: 16
J gene: TRBJ1-3
CDR3 DNA: TGTGCCAGCAGCTTAGTTTCAGGGCTGGGAGGAAACACCATATATTTT
CDR3 protein: CASSLVSGLGGNTIYF

clone size: few
D gene: TRBD2
V gene: TRBV5-4
CDR3 length: 16
J gene: TRBJ2-7
CDR3 DNA: TGTGCCAGCAGCTTTAAGGAGCGGGGGTCCCCCTACGAGCAGTACTTC
CDR3 protein: CASSFKERGSPYEQYF

clone size: few
D gene: -
V gene: TRBV28
CDR3 length: 12
J gene: TRBJ1-2
CDR3 DNA: TGTGCCAGCAGTTTCGAGGGAGGGGGCTACACCTTC
CDR3 protein: CASSFEGGGYTF

clone size: -
D gene: TRBD1
V gene: TRBV6-1
CDR3 length: 15
J gene: TRBJ1-3
CDR3 DNA: TGTGCCAGCAGATTGACAGGGAGCTCTGGAAACACCATATATTTT
CDR3 protein: CASRLTGSSGNTIYF

clone size: -
D gene: TRBD1
V gene: TRBV7-2
CDR3 length: 15
J gene: TRBJ2-4
CDR3 DNA: TGTGCCAGCAGCTTAGGAAGCGACAGGGAAAACATTCAGTACTTC
CDR3 protein: CASSLGSDRENIQYF

clone size: -
D gene: -
V gene: TRBV28
CDR3 length: 14
J gene: TRBJ1-2
CDR3 DNA: TGTGCCAGCAGTTTACGCACAGGGACCTATGGCTACACCTTC
CDR3 protein: CASSLRTGTYGYTF

clone size: few
D gene: -
V gene: TRBV9
CDR3 length: 11
J gene: TRBJ2-2
CDR3 DNA: TGTGCCAGCCAGGGATCCGGGGAGCTGTTTTTT
CDR3 protein: CASQGSGELFF

clone size: -
D gene: -
V gene: TRBV15
CDR3 length: 15
J gene: TRBJ2-5
CDR3 DNA: TGTGCCACCAGCAGATCGTGGGGCGCGGGGGAGACCCAGTACTTC
CDR3 protein: CATSRSWGAGETQYF

clone size: -
D gene: -
V gene: TRBV9
CDR3 length: 12
J gene: TRBJ2-1
CDR3 DNA: TGTGCCAGCAGCGTAGGCGGAAGGGAGCAGTTCTTC
CDR3 protein: CASSVGGREQFF

clone size: -
D gene: -
V gene: TRBV15
CDR3 length: 13
J gene: TRBJ2-1
CDR3 DNA: TGTGCCACCAGCAGTTTCAGGGGCGATGAGCAGTTCTTC
CDR3 protein: CATSSFRGDEQFF

clone size: -
D gene: -
V gene: TRBV6-5
CDR3 length: 15
J gene: TRBJ2-1
CDR3 DNA: TGTGCCAGCAGTTACGTGGCTGTATCCTACAATGAGCAGTTCTTC
CDR3 protein: CASSYVAVSYNEQFF

clone size: -
D gene: -
V gene: TRBV23-1
CDR3 length: 17
J gene: TRBJ2-6
CDR3 DNA: TGCGCCAGCAGTCAATCGCACAGTCTCTCTGGGGCCAACGTCCTGACTTTC
CDR3 protein: CASSQSHSLSGANVLTF

clone size: -
D gene: -
V gene: TRBV28
CDR3 length: 15
J gene: TRBJ2-7
CDR3 DNA: TGTGCCAGCAGTTTGCCCGGGGAGCCCTACTACGAGCAGTACTTC
CDR3 protein: CASSLPGEPYYEQYF

clone size: -
D gene: -
V gene: TRBV5-6
CDR3 length: 15
J gene: TRBJ2-5
CDR3 DNA: TGTGCCAGCAGCTTGGGCGATCGAGGGTGGATGACCCAGTACTTC
CDR3 protein: CASSLGDRGWMTQYF

clone size: -
D gene: TRBD2
V gene: TRBV7-2
CDR3 length: 16
J gene: TRBJ2-7
CDR3 DNA: TGTGCCAGCAGCCCCAGAGCGGGGGACTCAAACTACGAGCAGTACTTC
CDR3 protein: CASSPRAGDSNYEQYF

clone size: once
D gene: -
V gene: TRBV9
CDR3 length: 14
J gene: TRBJ1-1
CDR3 DNA: TGTGCCAGCAGCACAAGCACGGTGGGCCACGAAGCTTTCTTT
CDR3 protein: CASSTSTVGHEAFF

clone size: -
D gene: TRBD1
V gene: TRBV6-5
CDR3 length: 16
J gene: TRBJ1-1
CDR3 DNA: TGTGCCAGCAGTTACTCGGCGAACAGGGGGAACACTGAAGCTTTCTTT
CDR3 protein: CASSYSANRGNTEAFF

clone size: -
D gene: TRBD1
V gene: TRBV9
CDR3 length: 15
J gene: TRBJ2-1
CDR3 DNA: TGTGCCAGCAGCGCGAGGGGACAGGGCGGGGGTGAGCAGTTCTTC
CDR3 protein: CASSARGQGGGEQFF

clone size: -
D gene: TRBD1
V gene: TRBV9
CDR3 length: 14
J gene: TRBJ2-7
CDR3 DNA: TGTGCCAGCAGCGGGGACAGGGGCCCCTACGAGCAGTACTTC
CDR3 protein: CASSGDRGPYEQYF

clone size: -
D gene: -
V gene: TRBV6-1
CDR3 length: 16
J gene: TRBJ2-7
CDR3 DNA: TGTGCCAGCAGTGAAGGTCAGGGCCTCGTAGTGTACGAGCAGTACTTC
CDR3 protein: CASSEGQGLVVYEQYF

clone size: -
D gene: TRBD1
V gene: TRBV4-2
CDR3 length: 15
J gene: TRBJ1-6
CDR3 DNA: TGTGCCAGCAGCCAAGACAACAGGGGGAATTCACCCCTCCACTTT
CDR3 protein: CASSQDNRGNSPLHF

clone size: -
D gene: -
V gene: TRBV28
CDR3 length: 15
J gene: TRBJ1-5
CDR3 DNA: TGTGCCAGCGGTGAACAGGGCTATAGCAATCAGCCCCAGCATTTT
CDR3 protein: CASGEQGYSNQPQHF

clone size: -
D gene: -
V gene: TRBV19
CDR3 length: 13
J gene: TRBJ2-1
CDR3 DNA: TGTGCCAGTAGTATAGTTAAGGGGTTGGAGCAGTTCTTC
CDR3 protein: CASSIVKGLEQFF

clone size: -
D gene: -
V gene: TRBV28
CDR3 length: 15
J gene: TRBJ1-4
CDR3 DNA: TGTGCCAGCAGTTTGTGGGGGGAGGCGTATGAGAAACTGTTTTTT
CDR3 protein: CASSLWGEAYEKLFF

clone size: -
D gene: -
V gene: TRBV7-2
CDR3 length: 15
J gene: TRBJ1-3
CDR3 DNA: TGTGCCAGCAGCTTAGGACAGGTTTCTGGAAACACCATATATTTT
CDR3 protein: CASSLGQVSGNTIYF

clone size: -
D gene: -
V gene: TRBV4-1
CDR3 length: 16
J gene: TRBJ2-1
CDR3 DNA: TGCGCCAGCAGCCAAGCTATAAGGAGCTCCTACAATGAGCAGTTCTTC
CDR3 protein: CASSQAIRSSYNEQFF

clone size: -
D gene: -
V gene: TRBV7-8
CDR3 length: 13
J gene: TRBJ2-1
CDR3 DNA: TGTGCCAGCAGGGCGGGACAGAACAATGAGCAGTTCTTC
CDR3 protein: CASRAGQNNEQFF

clone size: -
D gene: TRBD1
V gene: TRBV6-6
CDR3 length: 16
J gene: TRBJ2-7
CDR3 DNA: TGTGCCAGCAGTTACTCCCCGGGACAGGGTTCCTACGAGCAGTACTTC
CDR3 protein: CASSYSPGQGSYEQYF